A single sample is the source of the 24 T cell receptor beta chains below, sequenced in a study of shared clonotypes between healthy human individuals. Repertoires were generated with immunoSEQ multiplex PCR, while TCRdb's copy carries only in-frame clones and drops some. In the table there are over 2,000,000 clones, over 85% of which are singletons. The naive CD8 population came from CD45RO-negative cells selected for CCR7, without terminally differentiated effector memory CD45RA+ cells. The sample was naive CD8+ T cells from PBMCs. The receptors were gathered from a man between 18 and 35 years old in good health. Some clones in this sample may be carry-over from other donors' samples.

The chain recombines TRBV6-6 with TRBJ2-7; 7 bases are shared with TRBD1. The V gene end was trimmed by 10 bases and the J gene end by 4 bases; junction bases not matched to a gene: 7. The CDR3 runs 12 residues. The V gene's germline CDR1 is MNHNY and CDR2 SVGAGI (reference sequence). The CDR3 here is CAIRGGSYEQYF. Written as DNA, the CDR3 is TGTGCCATAAGAGGGGGCAGTTACGAGCAGTACTTC.

The V and J genes are TRBV4-1 and TRBJ2-1; 11 bases are shared with TRBD2. Germline V lookup: CDR1 MGHRA, CDR2 YSYEKL. The CDR3 spans 17 residues. V was pared by 0 bases and J by 3 bases, with 4 bases of the junction left unmatched. The CDR3 DNA reads TGCGCCAGCAGCCAAGATGGGACTAGCGGACTCTACAATGAGCAGTTCTTC. It translates to CASSQDGTSGLYNEQFF.

The chain joins TRBV27 to TRBJ2-7; D may match TRBD1 or TRBD2 (5 bases each). The germline V gene has CDR1 MNHEY and CDR2 SMNVEV (reference sequence). The ends were cut back, 4 bases at V and 2 bases at J, with 18 bases in the middle. The CDR3 is 16 residues long. DNA for the CDR3: TGTGCCAGCAGTTCTTCCCAGGGACCCCTTACCTACGAGCAGTACTTC. This sequence encodes CASSSSQGPLTYEQYF.

The chain employs TRBV5-6 and TRBJ1-2; D is uncertain. CDR3 length: 13 residues. Germline V CDR1 and CDR2: SGHDT, YYEEEE. The V end was cut by 2 bases, the J end by 2 bases, with 7 bases between. In DNA form, the CDR3 reads TGTGCCAGCAGCTTCACACAGAACTATGGCTACACCTTC. Translating gives CASSFTQNYGYTF. Using reference TRBV5-6 and TRBJ1-2 for the parts outside the CDR3, the full variable domain is DAGVTQSPTHLIKTRGQQVTLRCSPKSGHDTVSWYQQALGQGPQFIFQYYEEEERQRGNFPDRFSGHQFPNYSSELNVNALLLGDSALYLCASSFTQNYGYTFGSGTRLTVV.

The J gene is TRBJ1-2, the V gene TRBV7-2; a weak D match, TRBD1 (6 bases). The CDR3 extends over 14 amino acids. Germline V lookup: CDR1 SGHTA, CDR2 FQGNSA. V lost 5 bases and J 8 bases, leaving 18 bases between the germline ends. CDR3 sequence: CASSLLWGADGYTF. The CDR3 DNA reads as TGTGCCAGCAGCCTCTTGTGGGGGGCTGACGGCTACACCTTC.

CDR3 coding DNA: TGTGCCAGCAAGAACACAGGGACTACCTACAATGAGCAGTTCTTC. Amino acids: CASKNTGTTYNEQFF. The V call is TRBV27, the J call TRBJ2-1; tentative D call: TRBD2 (7 bases). Germline V lookup: CDR1 MNHEY, CDR2 SMNVEV (reference sequence). Between the trimmed V and J ends, which lost 7 bases and 2 bases, there was a span of 15 bases. The CDR3 is made up of 15 amino acids.

This rearrangement joins TRBV11-3 to TRBJ2-4; D is ambiguous. The CDR3 consists of 11 residues. V was clipped by 3 bases and J by 10 bases, with 7 bases between them. Germline CDR1 and CDR2: SGHNT and YENEEA. The CDR3 loop reads CASSFLRIQYF. The CDR3 coding sequence is TGTGCCAGCAGCTTTCTTCGGATTCAGTACTTC. The variable domain in full, with the rest retrieved from reference TRBV11-3 and TRBJ2-4, is EAGVVQSPRYKIIEKKQPVAFWCNPISGHNTLYWYLQNLGQGPELLIRYENEEAVDDSQLPKDRFSAERLKGVDSTLKIQPAELGDSAVYLCASSFLRIQYFGAGTRLSVL.

V gene TRBV27 combines with J gene TRBJ1-1; D unresolved. Between the trimmed V and J ends, which lost 11 bases and 0 bases, there was a span of 16 bases. The CDR3 contains 14 residues. The germline V gene encodes CDR1 MNHEY and CDR2 SMNVEV (reference sequence). In DNA form, the CDR3 reads TGTGCCCGTCCCCGCAAGGCTATGAACACTGAAGCTTTCTTT. It yields the protein CARPRKAMNTEAFF.

This chain links TRBV29-1 with TRBJ2-7; D is uncertain. V was clipped by 7 bases and J by 3 bases, with 10 bases between them. Germline loops: CDR1 SQVTM, CDR2 ANQGSEA. CDR3 size: 11 residues. CDR3 region: CSAMGNYEQYF. The CDR3 DNA is TGCAGCGCGATGGGCAACTACGAGCAGTACTTC.

This chain connects TRBV5-1 to TRBJ2-7; TRBD1 or TRBD2 may be the D gene (6 bases each). The length of the CDR3 is 14 residues. V was clipped by 4 bases and J by 1 base, with 12 bases between them. CDR1 is SGHRS and CDR2 is YFSETQ in the germline V gene. The CDR3 loop reads CASSRAGQSYEQYF. CDR3 in DNA: TGCGCCAGCAGCCGGGCGGGACAATCCTACGAGCAGTACTTC. Combining the CDR3 with reference TRBV5-1 and TRBJ2-7 gives the whole variable domain KAGVTQTPRYLIKTRGQQVTLSCSPISGHRSVSWYQQTPGQGLQFLFEYFSETQRNKGNFPGRFSGRQFSNSRSEMNVSTLELGDSALYLCASSRAGQSYEQYFGPGTRLTVT.

As concerns this clone: One junction end does not reproduce the germline sequence, and a read error may be involved. Other DNA sequences within the sample encode an identical CDR3. The rearrangement links TRBV7-8 to TRBJ1-2, with D hard to call. CDR1 is SGHVS and CDR2 is FQNEAQ in the germline V gene. The CDR3 is made up of 13 amino acids. In DNA form, the CDR3 reads TGTGCTAGCAGCACCCGCGGAAGTCATGGCTACACCTTC. Encoded protein: CASSTRGSHGYTF.

The rearrangement links TRBV19 to TRBJ2-4; TRBD2 might be the D (6 bases). The CDR3 sequence is 15 residues long. Germline CDR1 reads LNHDA; CDR2 reads SQIVND (reference sequence). V lost 1 base and J 8 bases, leaving 15 bases between the germline ends. CDR3 in amino acids: CASSIGLLPGDIQYF. The CDR3 coding sequence is TGTGCCAGTAGTATAGGACTACTCCCGGGAGACATTCAGTACTTC.

A remark on this clone: Germline and junction disagree at one end, which may indicate a read error. This chain connects TRBV19 to TRBJ2-1, with 7 bases aligning to TRBD2. CDR1 and CDR2 (germline): LNHDA, SQIVND (reference sequence). This CDR3 spans 13 amino acids. In DNA form, the CDR3 reads TGTGCCAGTAGTATAGATCTGGAACGGGAGGCGGTCTTC. Translating it yields CASSIDLEREAVF. The full variable domain, with the rest looked up from reference TRBV19 and TRBJ2-1, is DGGITQSPKYLFRKEGQNVTLSCEQNLNHDAMYWYRQDPGQGLRLIYYSQIVNDFQKGDIAEGYSVSREKKESFPLTVTSAQKNPTAFYLCASSIDLEREAVFGPGTRLTVL.

V gene TRBV4-3 combines with J gene TRBJ2-3, with D perhaps TRBD2 (6 bases). Germline assignment: CDR1 LGHNA and CDR2 YSLEER. Trimming cost V 2 bases and J 5 bases, with 26 bases left between them. The CDR3 covers 19 residues. The CDR3 DNA reads TGCGCCAGCAGCCAATCGGTCGCCCAGCGGGTCGGGGTTAGAGATACGCAGTATTTT. This sequence encodes CASSQSVAQRVGVRDTQYF.

This sequence joins TRBV14 and TRBJ2-1, with D perhaps TRBD1 or TRBD2 (5 bases each). The CDR3 has 17 amino acids. Germline CDR1 SGHDN, CDR2 FVKESK. V shed 1 base and J shed 0 bases, with 13 bases lying between them. CDR3 sequence (DNA): TGTGCCAGCAGCCAAGTTGGGGGACGGAGCTCCTACAATGAGCAGTTCTTC. Translation: CASSQVGGRSSYNEQFF.

The gene calls are TRBV6-5 and TRBJ2-7, with 8 nucleotides matching TRBD1. Germline-derived CDR1 and CDR2 are MNHEY and SVGAGI. This CDR3 region has 15 residues. The V gene end was trimmed by 6 bases and the J gene end by 1 base; junction bases not matched to a gene: 8. CDR3 region: CASRLRDRPSYEQYF. As DNA, the CDR3 is TGTGCCAGCAGGCTCCGGGACAGGCCGTCCTACGAGCAGTACTTC.

The V call is TRBV28, the J call TRBJ2-7; D ambiguous. The V end was cut by 1 base, the J end by 0 bases, with 16 bases between. The CDR3 covers 17 residues. Looked up from germline, CDR1 is MDHEN and CDR2 is SYDVKM. CDR3 region: CASSLLSGMSTSYEQYF. The CDR3 region has the DNA TGTGCCAGCAGTTTATTGTCTGGTATGTCGACCTCCTACGAGCAGTACTTC.

The rearrangement links TRBV27 to TRBJ2-3, with 13 bases that match TRBD2. Germline CDR1 MNHEY, CDR2 SMNVEV (reference sequence). The CDR3 has 16 amino acids. V lost 10 bases and J lost 2; bases outside the gene matches: 9. The CDR3 DNA sequence: TGTGCCATTAGGGGGACTAGCGGGGCCTCCACAGATACGCAGTATTTT. It codes for CAIRGTSGASTDTQYF.

The chain has TRBV6-5 and TRBJ2-3; D remains unclear. Germline assignment: CDR1 MNHEY and CDR2 SVGAGI. The CDR3 length is 13 residues. Trimming took off 4 bases at V and 3 bases at J, with 8 bases between the two ends. The CDR3 DNA reads as TGTGCCAGCAGTTCCCACTTAACAGATACGCAGTATTTT. This sequence encodes CASSSHLTDTQYF.

The V gene is TRBV19, the J gene TRBJ1-2, with a weak D call TRBD1 (5 bases). Between the trimmed V and J ends, which lost 6 bases and 2 bases, there was a span of 16 bases. The length of the CDR3 is 15 residues. The germline V gene has CDR1 LNHDA and CDR2 SQIVND (reference sequence). The CDR3 is CASSTGTPMNYGYTF. As DNA, the CDR3 is TGTGCCAGTAGCACCGGGACCCCCATGAACTATGGCTACACCTTC.

This chain uses TRBV7-3 with TRBJ1-3; perhaps TRBD1 as D (5 bases). The germline V and J ends were trimmed by 2 bases and 4 bases, with 9 bases remaining between them. The CDR3 has 14 residues. The germline V gene has CDR1 SGHTA and CDR2 FQGTGA. The CDR3 nucleotides read TGTGCCAGCAGCTTAGGGGGACTAGGAAACACCATATATTTT. The encoded protein is CASSLGGLGNTIYF.

The genes are TRBV2 and TRBJ1-4; possible D gene TRBD1, 6 bases. The germline CDR1 and CDR2 sequences are SNHLY and FYNNEI. The CDR3 has 14 residues. With 6 bases removed from V and 4 bases from J, the gap between germline ends came to 12 bases. CDR3 nucleotide sequence: TGTGCCAGCAGAGAACAGGGAGATAATGAAAAACTGTTTTTT. It translates to CASREQGDNEKLFF. The whole variable domain, filled in from reference TRBV2 and TRBJ1-4, reads EPEVTQTPSHQVTQMGQEVILRCVPISNHLYFYWYRQILGQKVEFLVSFYNNEISEKSEIFDDQFSVERPDGSNFTLKIRSTKLEDSAMYFCASREQGDNEKLFFGSGTQLSVL.

V is TRBV25-1 and J is TRBJ2-2; D perhaps matches TRBD1 (5 bases). Germline V gene sequence: CDR1 MGHDK, CDR2 SYGVNS. The V and J ends lost 4 bases and 7 bases respectively, with 10 bases between them. The CDR3 has 13 amino acids. The CDR3 reads CASSVTGDGELFF. CDR3 nucleotide sequence: TGTGCCAGCAGTGTTACAGGCGACGGGGAGCTGTTTTTT. Looking up the rest from reference TRBV25-1 and TRBJ2-2 gives the full variable domain: EADIYQTPRYLVIGTGKKITLECSQTMGHDKMYWYQQDPGMELHLIHYSYGVNSTEKGDLSSESTVSRIRTEHFPLTLESARPSHTSQYLCASSVTGDGELFFGEGSRLTVL.

J is TRBJ2-7 and V is TRBV25-1; D remains unclear. The CDR3 is 12 residues long. The germline CDR1 and CDR2 sequences are MGHDK and SYGVNS. V dropped 10 bases and J dropped 4 bases, with 14 bases sitting between them. The CDR3 nucleotides are TGTGCCACCCTGACGGAGACGTACGAGCAGTACTTC. As protein: CATLTETYEQYF.